Reported below is one T cell receptor (beta chain). Its antigen is currently not known. The read ends 3 residues early relative to the CDR3; the germline J gene fills the gap. Every participant had a single incident cervical HPV16 infection, and prevalent HPV16 infections were excluded. Cervical HPV DNA was detected by MY09/MY11 PCR, and genotyping was performed by dot-blot hybridization. Approximately 15 mL of heparinized blood were centrifuged, and the buffy coat was aliquoted, frozen at -30°C, then stored at -80°C. QIAGEN kits were used to extract genomic DNA from the buffy coat specimens. Inclusive of the bounding cysteine and phenylalanine, the CDR3 is 11 residues long. The CDR3 was read in part: 24 bases, with the frame set at base 1. V and J lose 3 bases and 5 bases, and a span of 7 bases separates them. According to the germline V gene (reference sequence), CDR1 reads DFQATT and CDR2 reads SNEGSKA.

The data belong to a study of T cells in women clearing cervical HPV infection (dated by TCRdb to 2017 to 2018). Notes on the research overall: Cases were about 25 women with histologically confirmed HPV16-related CIN3 or worse, including a couple of invasive cancers. The roughly 23 controls were women who cleared a single incident HPV16 infection within 12 months without developing precancer or cancer. Cases were matched to controls by age within five years and by the year the sample was collected. Cases had a median age of almost 35 years and controls had a median age of 38, with no significant differences in baseline characteristics. This exploratory proof-of-principle case-control study, nested within the Guanacaste HPV Natural History Study in Costa Rica, compared TCR repertoires among women with different cervical HPV16 outcomes. Because only a few women had HLA typing data, the possibility that HLA type acted as a confounder could not be ruled out. For cases, the median interval between lesion detection and blood sampling was approximately 150 days, with an interquartile range of roughly 85 to 200 days. Blood from cases was drawn at the visit where the lesion was first identified, while blood from controls was drawn once the infection was no longer detected. The parent cohort enrolled about 9,900 women aged 18 or older in Guanacaste, Costa Rica, in about 1993 to 1994 and followed the women for around seven years. Five blinded duplicates per group were added as quality controls, so that some 60 samples were obtained: 50 or so participants and 10 replicates.

TCR beta CDR3 regions were amplified by multiplex PCR from an average of roughly 1.3 ug genomic DNA per sample using the immunoSEQ assay. Primer bias was corrected in the assay by using a complete synthetic TCR repertoire to establish an amplification baseline. The amplicons were sequenced using the Illumina platform. As for the original processing: Error correction of the sequences involved clustering with frequency ratios plus a modified nearest-neighbor algorithm, after which the sequences were analyzed in the immunoSEQ Analyzer using IMGT gene definitions. TCR richness and evenness were averaged over 20 rarefaction repeats at each rarefaction depth, excluding samples with fewer sequences than the depth. Wilcoxon rank sum tests with FDR correction were used to compare V, D and J gene relative abundances between the groups. For the blinded duplicates, the intraclass correlation was 95% to 96% for TCR richness and averaged about 76% across around 66 gene segments. TCRdb's version of the immuneACCESS table is confined to in-frame rearrangements and falls short of the full clone set. An unresolved V gene accounts for under half of the shortfall where checked; the remainder is of unknown origin. Clone size and V and J calls were adopted from that table, with D and trimming inferred from the DNA. This sample's table lists roughly 15,000 clones. 9.5% to 12% of the sample rests with the top ten.

General study outcomes and caveats: TCR repertoire richness was significantly higher in CIN3+ cases than in controls across sequencing depths, while evenness did not differ. Whether associations preceded infection or resulted from infection could not be shown with the cross-sectional design, and effector/memory subsets and HPV-specific T cells were not isolated. Because the number of T cells in each sample was unknown, differences in richness could reflect differing T-cell content rather than repertoire biology. Random forest classifiers that combined richness and V gene abundances separated cases from controls with an estimated AUC of less than 0.85. Cases had lower TRBV6-7 relative abundance than controls (approximately 0.11% versus 0.16%; Bonferroni P = 0.0008).

The chain is made from TRBV20-1 and TRBJ2-5; the D region possibly corresponds to TRBD1 (6 bases align). This sequence originates from a woman aged 18 to 75 with a cervical HPV16 infection that either progressed to CIN3+ or cleared (not recorded which). Sequenced input: blood buffy coat. The CDR3 corresponds to CSARQGETQYF. The DNA read from the CDR3 is TGCAGTGCTAGGCAGGGGGAGACC.